A single sample is the source of the 7 T cell receptor beta chains below, sequenced in a study of OX40 agonist ivuxolimab in advanced cancers. Some clones are missing from TCRdb's copy, which holds only in-frame ones; the method was immunoSEQ multiplex PCR. This sample has roughly 50,000 clones, with 70% to 85% found just once. The source was CD4+ or CD8+ T cells sorted from blood, collected in a trial of the OX40 agonist ivuxolimab. Receptors originate from an adult with an advanced solid tumor such as melanoma, head and neck, liver or kidney cancer.

By share, this clone ranks as medium-sized. The chain is built from TRBV28 and TRBJ1-1; D possibly corresponds to TRBD1 (6 bases). Per the germline V gene, CDR1 is MDHEN and CDR2 is SYDVKM. CDR3 size: 15 residues. V was cut by 7 bases and J by 1 base, with 16 bases left in between. As DNA, the CDR3 is TGTGCCAGCAAGTTCAGGGGAATGGGGAACACTGAAGCTTTCTTT. Amino acids: CASKFRGMGNTEAFF.

The chain joins TRBV5-1 to TRBJ1-4; D uncertain. Germline V gives CDR1 SGHRS, CDR2 YFSETQ. The CDR3 is 15 amino acids. Deletions cut 1 base from V and 0 bases from J, with 7 bases between. The CDR3 sequence is CASSLWYATNEKLFF. The CDR3, as DNA: TGCGCCAGCAGCTTGTGGTATGCAACTAATGAAAAACTGTTTTTT.

The J gene is TRBJ2-1, the V gene TRBV9, with 13 bases identical to TRBD2. The germline V gene has CDR1 SGDLS and CDR2 YYNGEE. Unmatched junction bases numbered 11, after V lost 0 bases and J lost 5 bases. The CDR3 has 19 amino acids. CDR3 coding DNA: TGTGCCAGCAGCGTAGGCCCCTATGTGGGACTAGCGGGACACAATGAGCAGTTCTTC. This translates into CASSVGPYVGLAGHNEQFF.

This clone was found a few times. The V and J genes are TRBV6-6 and TRBJ2-2; 8 bases fit TRBD1. CDR1 is MNHNY, CDR2 SVGAGI, per germline (reference sequence). V lost 8 bases, J lost 1 base, and 0 bases stayed unmatched. The CDR3 has 13 amino acids. CDR3 in DNA: TGTGCCAGCGGGACAGGGAACACCGGGGAGCTGTTTTTT. This encodes CASGTGNTGELFF.

This sequence joins TRBV4-1 and TRBJ2-5; either TRBD1 or TRBD2 may fit D (5 bases each). V was cut by 4 bases and J by 5 bases, with 11 bases left in between. The V gene's germline CDR1 is MGHRA and CDR2 YSYEKL. The CDR3 has 13 residues. CDR3 protein: CASSRDRRETQYF. CDR3 bases: TGCGCCAGCAGCCGGGACCGGAGGGAGACCCAGTACTTC.

The chain links TRBV6-5 to TRBJ2-7, with 9 bases lining up with TRBD2. V trimming: 4 bases; J trimming: 3 bases; junction bases outside the gene matches: 7. Germline loops: CDR1 MNHEY, CDR2 SVGAGI. The CDR3 loop spans 15 amino acids. Here the CDR3 DNA reads TGTGCCAGCAGTTCCTCGGGACTAGCCGTCTACGAGCAGTACTTC. It specifies CASSSSGLAVYEQYF.

The chain joins TRBV29-1 to TRBJ1-2; 10 nucleotides match TRBD1. CDR1 is SQVTM and CDR2 is ANQGSEA in the germline V gene. The CDR3 totals 15 residues. V lost 0 bases to trimming and J lost 6 bases; unmatched junction nucleotides: 7. CDR3 sequence reads: CSVEEVNDRGHGYTF. The CDR3 DNA sequence: TGCAGCGTTGAAGAAGTAAACGACAGGGGGCATGGCTACACCTTC.